These 28 T cell receptor beta chains were sequenced from one sample in a study of cytomegalovirus exposure and HLA in healthy donors. The PCR had 60 Vbeta and 13 Jbeta primers. TCRdb's copy holds only in-frame clones and misses some; the assay was immunoSEQ multiplex PCR. The sample carries 200,000 or so clones, roughly 81% recorded once. Sequenced sample: PBMCs. These receptors all come from a woman in her twenties or thirties in good health and CMV-seropositive.

V usage is TRBV9 and J usage is TRBJ2-5, with D possibly TRBD1 on 6 matching bases. The CDR3 consists of 20 residues. Germline V CDR1 and CDR2: SGDLS, YYNGEE. V lost 0 bases, J lost 2 bases, and 26 bases lay in between. CDR3 DNA sequence: TGTGCCAGCAGCGTAGCTCCGGAACGTGAACAGGGAGAAGGTCAAGAGACCCAGTACTTC. This gives the protein CASSVAPEREQGEGQETQYF.

The chain recombines TRBV6-6 with TRBJ1-4; the D gene is possibly TRBD1 (6 bases). Trimming took 2 bases from V and 7 from J, leaving 14 bases between them. The germline V gene encodes CDR1 MNHNY and CDR2 SVGAGI (reference sequence). CDR3 length equals 15 residues. The CDR3 protein is CASSYGGAKGEKLFF. The CDR3 DNA follows: TGTGCCAGCAGTTACGGGGGGGCAAAGGGTGAAAAACTGTTTTTT.

The chain recombines TRBV7-9 with TRBJ2-7; no clear D. Germline CDR1 reads SEHNR; CDR2 reads FQNEAQ (reference sequence). The ends were cut back, 3 bases at V and 2 bases at J, with 11 bases in the middle. The CDR3 is 14 residues long. The chain's CDR3 is CASSFGRFPYEQYF. The CDR3 DNA reads as TGTGCCAGCAGCTTCGGCAGGTTCCCCTACGAGCAGTACTTC.

A few counts support this clone. The gene calls are TRBV5-6 and TRBJ2-1; 8 bases line up with TRBD2. The germline gives CDR1 SGHDT, CDR2 YYEEEE. This CDR3 is 17 amino acids long. The V and J ends lost 0 bases and 3 bases, in that order; junction bases with no gene match: 8. The CDR3 loop reads CASSLGPLAGSYNEQFF. The CDR3 DNA reads TGTGCCAGCAGCTTGGGGCCTCTAGCGGGCAGCTACAATGAGCAGTTCTTC.

V usage is TRBV28 and J usage is TRBJ2-7; D is unresolved. The CDR3 runs 13 residues. V was trimmed by 8 bases and J by 0 bases, leaving 11 bases between them. Per the germline V gene, CDR1 is MDHEN and CDR2 is SYDVKM. The CDR3 sequence: CASVDNHSYEQYF. The CDR3 coding sequence is TGTGCCAGCGTAGACAATCACTCCTACGAGCAGTACTTC.

The chain has TRBV6-5 and TRBJ2-5; 7 nucleotides match TRBD1. CDR3 length equals 13 residues. The germline V gene encodes CDR1 MNHEY and CDR2 SVGAGI. J was trimmed by 5 bases and V by 6 bases; bases with no gene match: 6. Here the CDR3 reads CASRVTGAETQYF. Here the CDR3 DNA reads TGTGCCAGCAGAGTAACAGGGGCCGAGACCCAGTACTTC.

Only a few counts were recorded for this clone. CDR3 DNA: TGTGCCAGCAGGTCAAGCGGGAGTCCCGGGGATGAGCAGTTCTTC. It specifies CASRSSGSPGDEQFF. The gene calls are TRBV6-6 and TRBJ2-1; 8 positions match TRBD2. CDR1 and CDR2 from the germline V gene are MNHNY and SVGAGI (reference sequence). V gave up 6 bases and J gave up 8 bases; unmatched junction bases: 12. The CDR3 is made up of 15 amino acids.

The V gene is TRBV7-3, the J gene TRBJ1-1; TRBD1 matches 9 bases. CDR3 length equals 14 residues. Per the germline V gene, CDR1 is SGHTA and CDR2 is FQGTGA. V gave up 5 bases and J gave up 1 base; unmatched junction bases: 2. The CDR3 DNA sequence: TGTGCCAGCAGCCTGACAGGGGGGAACACTGAAGCTTTCTTT. Its translation is CASSLTGGNTEAFF.

This clone occurred a few times. The chain joins TRBV4-2 to TRBJ2-7; 9 nucleotides match TRBD2. V gave up 4 bases and J gave up 0 bases; unmatched junction bases: 16. Germline V gene sequence: CDR1 LGHNA, CDR2 YNFKEQ. The length of the CDR3 is 19 residues. The CDR3 DNA is TGTGCCAGCAGCCCACTAGCGGGCGATCCGGAAGGAAGCTCCTACGAGCAGTACTTC. It codes for CASSPLAGDPEGSSYEQYF.

This clone was counted only a few times. This CDR3 is CASSAGTGGTEAFF. CDR3 DNA sequence: TGTGCCAGCTCGGCCGGGACAGGGGGCACTGAAGCTTTCTTT. This chain connects TRBV18 to TRBJ1-1, with 11 nucleotides matching TRBD1. Germline V CDR1 and CDR2: KGHSH, LQKENI. The junction had 4 bases not matched to a gene; V was cut back by 6 bases and J by 4 bases. The CDR3 spans 14 residues.

V is TRBV2 and J is TRBJ2-4, with TRBD1 as a possible D gene (5 bases). The CDR3 has 14 amino acids. Trimming removed 4 bases at V and 6 bases at J, with 13 bases between. Germline CDR1 and CDR2: SNHLY and FYNNEI. CDR3 in DNA: TGTGCCAGCAGTGTGGACACCCAAGGAAACATTCAGTACTTC. This sequence encodes CASSVDTQGNIQYF.

V is TRBV7-6 and J is TRBJ2-1, with 7 bases matching TRBD2. The J segment lost 4 bases and the V segment lost 3 bases, leaving 3 bases of the junction unmatched. The CDR3 has 14 residues. Per germline, CDR1 SGHVS and CDR2 FNYEAQ. In DNA form, the CDR3 reads TGTGCCAGCAGCTTTGGGGGGGGGTACAATGAGCAGTTCTTC. This encodes CASSFGGGYNEQFF.

This sequence joins TRBV5-6 and TRBJ1-5, with D possibly being TRBD1 (5 bases). The V gene's germline CDR1 is SGHDT and CDR2 YYEEEE. This CDR3 region has 15 residues. V was shortened by 4 bases and J by 9 bases, with 20 bases between the two germline ends. CDR3 protein: CASSRAGAGQGPQHF. CDR3 bases: TGTGCCAGCAGCAGAGCTGGTGCAGGGCAAGGGCCCCAGCATTTT.

This clone has just a few counts. This chain uses TRBV6-1 with TRBJ2-5; D remains unclear. Germline V CDR1 and CDR2: MNHNS, SASEGT. Trimming left V 2 bases short and J 1 base short, with 8 bases between. The CDR3 extends over 14 amino acids. CDR3 residues: CASSETVTQETQYF. The CDR3 coding sequence is TGTGCCAGCAGTGAAACAGTTACCCAAGAGACCCAGTACTTC.

The chain joins TRBV10-3 to TRBJ2-7; 7 bases are a match to TRBD1. The CDR3 is 17 residues long. Per the germline V gene, CDR1 is ENHRY and CDR2 is SYGVKD. Unmatched junction bases numbered 15, after V lost 6 bases and J lost 1 base. As DNA, the CDR3 is TGTGCCATCAGCGGCACAGGGGACCGCGAAGTATCCTACGAGCAGTACTTC. Its protein is CAISGTGDREVSYEQYF.

This clone was seen more than once but under ten times. Different DNA sequences within this sample yield the same CDR3. The chain is built from TRBV5-1 and TRBJ1-3; D uncertain. CDR3 size: 15 residues. Per the germline V gene, CDR1 is SGHRS and CDR2 is YFSETQ. V was pared by 0 bases and J by 0 bases, with 7 bases between. The CDR3 loop is CASSLGGNSGNTIYF. The CDR3 DNA sequence: TGCGCCAGCAGCTTGGGCGGCAACTCTGGAAACACCATATATTTT. Using reference TRBV5-1 and TRBJ1-3 for the parts outside the CDR3, the full variable domain is KAGVTQTPRYLIKTRGQQVTLSCSPISGHRSVSWYQQTPGQGLQFLFEYFSETQRNKGNFPGRFSGRQFSNSRSEMNVSTLELGDSALYLCASSLGGNSGNTIYFGEGSWLTVV.

This clone occurred a few times. The identical CDR3 is also encoded by other nucleotide sequences in the sample. The gene calls are TRBV5-4 and TRBJ2-5, with 7 bases that match TRBD1. V trimming: 2 bases; J trimming: 2 bases; junction bases outside the gene matches: 3. The CDR3 length is 14 residues. Germline loops: CDR1 SGHNT, CDR2 YYREEE (reference sequence). The CDR3 protein is CASSFNRGQETQYF. The DNA for the CDR3 is TGTGCCAGCAGCTTCAACAGGGGACAAGAGACCCAGTACTTC.

This clone turned up a few times. The chain has TRBV9 and TRBJ2-3, with D possibly TRBD1 on 6 matching bases. Trimming took off 1 base at V and 2 bases at J, with 11 bases between the two ends. Germline V gene data show CDR1 as SGDLS and CDR2 as YYNGEE. The CDR3 extends over 15 amino acids. The CDR3 spells CASSVSTGHTDTQYF. The CDR3 nucleotides are TGTGCCAGCAGCGTATCAACAGGGCACACAGATACGCAGTATTTT.

The chain employs TRBV10-3 and TRBJ1-3; 9 nucleotides match TRBD1. CDR1 is ENHRY and CDR2 is SYGVKD in the germline V gene. After removal of 7 bases from V and 6 bases from J, the junction contained 7 bases not matched to a gene. CDR3 length: 14 amino acids. The DNA for the CDR3 is TGTGCCATCACTACCGGGACAGGGCAAAACACCATATATTTT. It specifies CAITTGTGQNTIYF.

The chain employs TRBV28 and TRBJ1-5; D possibly corresponds to TRBD1 (5 bases). Looked up from germline, CDR1 is MDHEN and CDR2 is SYDVKM. The CDR3 covers 14 residues. Trimming took 4 bases from V and 5 from J, leaving 12 bases between them. CDR3 sequence (DNA): TGTGCCAGCAGTTCCCGGGGGGTCCATCAGCCCCAGCATTTT. This sequence encodes CASSSRGVHQPQHF.

The chain employs TRBV19 and TRBJ1-1; maybe TRBD1 (5 bases). This CDR3 is built from 15 residues. The germline CDR1 and CDR2 sequences are LNHDA and SQIVND (reference sequence). V was trimmed by 7 bases and J by 3 bases, leaving 18 bases between them. DNA of the CDR3: TGTGCCAGTAATCAACGGGGGGTTGCGGACACTGAAGCTTTCTTT. It codes for CASNQRGVADTEAFF.

The chain combines TRBV18 with TRBJ2-3; TRBD1 aligns across 8 bases. This CDR3 is 17 amino acids long. V lost 5 bases, J lost 2 bases, and 12 bases stayed unmatched. The germline V gene encodes CDR1 KGHSH and CDR2 LQKENI. The CDR3 coding sequence is TGTGCCAGCTCAAATCTAGGGACAGGCACTCCCACAGATACGCAGTATTTT. Translation: CASSNLGTGTPTDTQYF.

This chain joins TRBV28 and TRBJ2-1; 12 bases are a match to TRBD2. CDR1 is MDHEN, CDR2 SYDVKM, per germline. J was trimmed by 6 bases and V by 5 bases; bases with no gene match: 11. This CDR3 has 17 residues. The chain's CDR3 is CASSPGGASGRANEQFF. For the CDR3, the DNA is TGTGCCAGCAGTCCCGGGGGGGCTAGCGGGAGGGCCAATGAGCAGTTCTTC.

This chain uses TRBV2 with TRBJ1-1, with no clear D. CDR1 is SNHLY, CDR2 FYNNEI, per germline. Trimming pared 4 bases from V and 3 bases from J, leaving 9 bases between. This CDR3 contains 13 residues. The DNA for the CDR3 is TGTGCCAGCAGTGGGAGACGGGACACTGAAGCTTTCTTT. Amino acid sequence: CASSGRRDTEAFF. The full variable domain, completed using reference TRBV2 and TRBJ1-1, is EPEVTQTPSHQVTQMGQEVILRCVPISNHLYFYWYRQILGQKVEFLVSFYNNEISEKSEIFDDQFSVERPDGSNFTLKIRSTKLEDSAMYFCASSGRRDTEAFFGQGTRLTVV.

This sequence joins TRBV9 and TRBJ2-5, with 9 nucleotides matching TRBD1. Germline V CDR1 and CDR2: SGDLS, YYNGEE. This CDR3 contains 15 residues. J gave up 5 bases and V 4 bases, and 9 bases lay outside the gene matches. DNA of the CDR3: TGTGCCAGCAGCCCCTCCGGGACAGGGATTGAGACCCAGTACTTC. This encodes CASSPSGTGIETQYF. The variable domain in full, completed from reference TRBV9 and TRBJ2-5, reads DSGVTQTPKHLITATGQRVTLRCSPRSGDLSVYWYQQSLDQGLQFLIQYYNGEERAKGNILERFSAQQFPDLHSELNLSSLELGDSALYFCASSPSGTGIETQYFGPGTRLLVL.

The V and J genes are TRBV28 and TRBJ2-1; 9 positions agree with TRBD2. Germline CDR1 and CDR2: MDHEN and SYDVKM. The CDR3 runs to 13 residues. V lost 8 bases to trimming and J lost 7 bases; unmatched junction nucleotides: 6. The CDR3 region is CASLGLAGNEQFF. The CDR3 bases are TGTGCCAGCTTGGGGCTAGCGGGAAATGAGCAGTTCTTC.

CDR3 nucleotide sequence: TGCGCCAGCAGCCCTACCAGAGGGGGCTCCAGGGGGTCCACAGATACGCAGTATTTT. Translation: CASSPTRGGSRGSTDTQYF. This chain joins TRBV5-1 and TRBJ2-3; 7 bases agree with TRBD1. This CDR3 has 19 residues. Germline CDR1 is SGHRS and CDR2 is YFSETQ. With 4 bases clipped from V and 2 bases from J, the junction kept 19 bases outside the gene matches. The complete variable domain, with remaining parts taken from reference TRBV5-1 and TRBJ2-3, reads KAGVTQTPRYLIKTRGQQVTLSCSPISGHRSVSWYQQTPGQGLQFLFEYFSETQRNKGNFPGRFSGRQFSNSRSEMNVSTLELGDSALYLCASSPTRGGSRGSTDTQYFGPGTRLTVL.

This chain joins TRBV4-1 and TRBJ2-3; tentatively, D is TRBD1 (5 bases). Between the trimmed V and J ends, which lost 0 bases and 0 bases, there was a span of 10 bases. The CDR3 has 16 amino acids. CDR1 and CDR2 (germline): MGHRA, YSYEKL. CDR3 coding DNA: TGCGCCAGCAGCCAAGACGCGGCAGGGAGCACAGATACGCAGTATTTT. Its translation: CASSQDAAGSTDTQYF.